Listed here are 5 T cell receptor beta chains from one sample, sequenced in a study of shared clonotypes between healthy human individuals (dated by TCRdb to 2019 to 2021). To prepare the library, the immunoSEQ multiplex PCR assay was applied. Entries here come from immuneACCESS through TCRdb and include only in-frame sequences with V and J called. Some clones fail to appear in such tables; in the studies checked, an unresolved V gene covers under half of the shortfall, and the cause of the remainder is unknown. This sample lists more than 2,000,000 clones; 85% to 95% were detected once. 0.11% to 0.15% of the sample is in the top ten clones. Sequencing was performed on naive CD4+ T cells sorted from blood. The label giving this sample's cell subset or site can be read as: CD45RA+ positively selected. The receptors derive from a man younger than 35 in good health.

This clone showed up just once. The rearrangement uses TRBV25-1 and TRBJ2-3; D is undetermined. Germline CDR1 and CDR2: MGHDK and SYGVNS. The CDR3 is 14 amino acids. The germline V and J ends were trimmed by 4 bases and 0 bases, with 8 bases remaining between them. The CDR3 DNA is TGTGCCAGCAGTGTAGATTCTAGCACAGATACGCAGTATTTT. Residues: CASSVDSSTDTQYF.

This chain links TRBV6-5 with TRBJ1-1; TRBD1 might be the D (5 bases). The CDR3 has 14 residues. V lost 6 bases and J 6 bases, leaving 17 bases between the germline ends. Looked up from germline, CDR1 is MNHEY and CDR2 is SVGAGI. CDR3 residues: CASRRELGAAEAFF. The CDR3, as DNA: TGTGCCAGCAGAAGAGAGTTAGGGGCGGCTGAAGCTTTCTTT.

This clone was seen once. This chain joins TRBV27 and TRBJ2-1, with D perhaps matching TRBD2 (5 bases). This CDR3 has 16 residues. V shed 6 bases and J shed 4 bases, with 19 bases lying between them. From germline, CDR1 is MNHEY and CDR2 SMNVEV (reference sequence). CDR3 amino acids: CASSYLAGSTYNEQFF. In nucleotides, the CDR3 is TGTGCCAGCAGCTACCTCGCGGGTTCGACGTACAATGAGCAGTTCTTC.

On this clone: This sample includes further DNA sequences coding for the same CDR3. CDR3 coding DNA: TGTGCCTGGAGTTCGGGCCTGGGAGAGACCCAGTACTTC. Encoded protein: CAWSSGLGETQYF. This chain joins TRBV30 and TRBJ2-5; D gene uncertain. Germline V lookup: CDR1 GTSNPN, CDR2 SVGIG (reference sequence). V lost 2 bases and J 4 bases, leaving 11 bases between the germline ends. The CDR3 contains 13 residues.

J is TRBJ2-1 and V is TRBV7-9; TRBD1 aligns across 9 bases. V shed 5 bases and J 7 bases; nucleotides not matched to a gene: 9. The CDR3 runs 15 residues. The germline V gene has CDR1 SEHNR and CDR2 FQNEAQ (reference sequence). CDR3 residues: CASSPGGTGSNEQFF. DNA for the CDR3: TGTGCCAGCAGCCCTGGGGGGACAGGGTCGAATGAGCAGTTCTTC.